A single TCR beta chain is shown here with its context. Antigen: not known. In the CD4+ fraction, cells were divided into CD45RA+ naive and CD45RA-negative memory subsets. The CDR3 runs to 13 residues. The V end was cut by 11 bases, the J end by 3 bases, with 17 bases between. From germline, CDR1 is LNHDA and CDR2 SQIVND (reference sequence). The authors' processing: Filtering of immunoSEQ junctional sequences could not match full-length read filtering. Only in-frame clones appear in the TCRdb table, and some are missing; sequencing was by immunoSEQ multiplex PCR. That table furnishes V, J and clone size, whereas the DNA furnished D and trimming. The sample yields 1.6 million or so clones, 97% to 99% seen once. This specimen belongs to a study of shared clonotypes between healthy human individuals. Study-wide findings and caveats: Shared across a few donors were 4% to 6% of the naive CD4 clonotypes.

The rearrangement links TRBV19 to TRBJ2-7, with D hard to call. This TCR derives from a man in his thirties or forties in good health. Sequenced sample: naive CD4+ T cells sorted from blood. Subset specified: CD45RA+ positively selected. CDR3 residues: CARVRQNLYEQYF. The CDR3 DNA reads as TGTGCCCGCGTGCGGCAGAACCTCTACGAGCAGTACTTC.